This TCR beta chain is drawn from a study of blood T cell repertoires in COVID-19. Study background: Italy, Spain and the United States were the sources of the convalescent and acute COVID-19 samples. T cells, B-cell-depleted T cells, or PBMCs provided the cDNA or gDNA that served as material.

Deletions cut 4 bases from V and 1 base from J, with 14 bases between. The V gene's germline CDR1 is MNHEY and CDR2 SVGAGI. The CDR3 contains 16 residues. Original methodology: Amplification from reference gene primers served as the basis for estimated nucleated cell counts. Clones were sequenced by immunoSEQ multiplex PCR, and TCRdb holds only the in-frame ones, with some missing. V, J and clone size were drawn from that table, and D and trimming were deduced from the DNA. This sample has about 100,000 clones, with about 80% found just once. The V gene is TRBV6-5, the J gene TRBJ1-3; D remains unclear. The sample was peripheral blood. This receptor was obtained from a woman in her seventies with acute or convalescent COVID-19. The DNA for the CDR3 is TGTGCCAGCAGTTCTCCCCAAGCGGGGTCTGGAAACACCATATATTTT. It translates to CASSSPQAGSGNTIYF.